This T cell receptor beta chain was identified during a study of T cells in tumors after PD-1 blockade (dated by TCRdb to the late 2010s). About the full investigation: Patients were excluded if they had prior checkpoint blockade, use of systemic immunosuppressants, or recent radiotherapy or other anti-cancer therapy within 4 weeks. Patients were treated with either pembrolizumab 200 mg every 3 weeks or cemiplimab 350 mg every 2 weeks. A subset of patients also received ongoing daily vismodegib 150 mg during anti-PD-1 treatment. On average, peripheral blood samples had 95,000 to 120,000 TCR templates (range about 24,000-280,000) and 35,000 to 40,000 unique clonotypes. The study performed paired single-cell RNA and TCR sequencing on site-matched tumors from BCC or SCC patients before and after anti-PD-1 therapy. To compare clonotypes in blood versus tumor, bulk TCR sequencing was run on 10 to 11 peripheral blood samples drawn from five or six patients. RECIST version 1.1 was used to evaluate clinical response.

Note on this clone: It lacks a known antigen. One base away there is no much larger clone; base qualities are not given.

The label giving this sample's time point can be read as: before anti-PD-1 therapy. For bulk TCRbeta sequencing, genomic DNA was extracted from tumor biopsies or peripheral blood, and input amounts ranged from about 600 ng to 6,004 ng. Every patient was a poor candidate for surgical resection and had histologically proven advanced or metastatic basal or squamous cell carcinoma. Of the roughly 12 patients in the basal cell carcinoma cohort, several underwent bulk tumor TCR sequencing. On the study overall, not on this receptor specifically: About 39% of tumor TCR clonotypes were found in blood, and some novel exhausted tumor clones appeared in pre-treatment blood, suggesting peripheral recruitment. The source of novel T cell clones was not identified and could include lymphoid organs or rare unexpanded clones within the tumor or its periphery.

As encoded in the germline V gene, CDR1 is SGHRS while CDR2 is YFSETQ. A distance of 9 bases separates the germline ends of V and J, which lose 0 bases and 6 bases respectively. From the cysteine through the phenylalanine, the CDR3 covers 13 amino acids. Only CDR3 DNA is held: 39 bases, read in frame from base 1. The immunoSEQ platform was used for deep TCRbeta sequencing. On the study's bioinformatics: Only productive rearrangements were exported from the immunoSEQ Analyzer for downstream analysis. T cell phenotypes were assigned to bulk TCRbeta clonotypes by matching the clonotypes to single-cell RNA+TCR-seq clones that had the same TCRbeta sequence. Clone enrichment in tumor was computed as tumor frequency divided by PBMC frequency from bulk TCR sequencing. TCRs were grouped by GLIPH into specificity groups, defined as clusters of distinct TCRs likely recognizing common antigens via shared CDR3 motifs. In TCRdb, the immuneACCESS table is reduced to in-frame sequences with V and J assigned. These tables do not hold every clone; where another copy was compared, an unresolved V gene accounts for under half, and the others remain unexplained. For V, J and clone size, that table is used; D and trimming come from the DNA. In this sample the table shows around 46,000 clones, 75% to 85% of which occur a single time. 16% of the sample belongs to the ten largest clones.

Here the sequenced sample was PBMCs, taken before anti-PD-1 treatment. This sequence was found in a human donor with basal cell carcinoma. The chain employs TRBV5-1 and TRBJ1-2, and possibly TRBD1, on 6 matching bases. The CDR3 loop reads CASSLVQGNGYTF. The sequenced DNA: TGCGCCAGCAGCTTGGTCCAGGGGAATGGCTACACCTTC.